This T cell receptor beta chain was sequenced for a study of cytomegalovirus exposure and HLA in healthy donors. Study-wide results and limits: Sequencing probably produced one cluster of sequence variants that were highly shared. As was reported, the classifier diagnosed cytomegalovirus status with high specificity and sensitivity. According to the study, 150 to 200 TCR beta chains were cytomegalovirus-associated.

V lost 3 bases to trimming and J lost 5 bases, with 13 bases between them. The CDR3 runs to 14 residues. The germline CDR1 and CDR2 sequences are MGHRA and YSYEKL. The PCR contained 60 Vbeta and 13 Jbeta primers. Clones were sequenced by immunoSEQ multiplex PCR, and TCRdb holds only the in-frame ones, with some missing. The table records some 150,000 clones, about 82% of them present only once. As for this clone: Its target is not known.

The chain joins TRBV4-1 to TRBJ1-2; D possibly corresponds to TRBD1 (6 bases). Sequencing was done on a sample of PBMCs. The sequence was collected from a male donor in good health and CMV-seronegative. CDR3 bases: TGCGCCAGCAGCCACCAGGGGAGGGGGTATGGCTACACCTTC. Translating it yields CASSHQGRGYGYTF.